This TCR beta chain is from a study of T cells in Graves' hyperthyroidism and ophthalmopathy. Broader study findings: Separation of ophthalmopathy from stable hyperthyroidism was achieved by a 13 V-J model.

TCR beta CDR3 regions were amplified from RNA transcripts. First-round RT-PCR of the TCR CDR3 relied on the HTBI primer set. TCRdb fed the multiplex PCR reads into MiXCR, producing one record per CDR3 protein. The table has about 690,000 distinct CDR3 sequences, around 16% seen once; the top ten hold about a sixth. Patients aged 18 to 65 had newly diagnosed hyperthyroidism lasting under 2 months. Diagnosis relied on clinical symptoms, serum thyroxine and TRAb, thyroid ultrasound and orbital computed tomography. Many counts were recorded for this clonotype. Its matching antigen is unknown. V dropped 0 bases and J dropped 8 bases, with 16 bases sitting between them. The CDR3 spans 14 residues. Germline V gene lookup returns CDR1 GTSNPN and CDR2 SVGIG (reference sequence).

The clonotype was recovered from a man aged 50 to 60 with Graves' hyperthyroidism. Source material: blood. The chain is built from TRBV30 and TRBJ1-2; no clear D gene. The CDR3 loop is CAWSVSAVARGYTF. The CDR3 coding sequence is TGTGCCTGGAGTGTATCGGCCGTTGCGAGGGGCTACACCTTC.